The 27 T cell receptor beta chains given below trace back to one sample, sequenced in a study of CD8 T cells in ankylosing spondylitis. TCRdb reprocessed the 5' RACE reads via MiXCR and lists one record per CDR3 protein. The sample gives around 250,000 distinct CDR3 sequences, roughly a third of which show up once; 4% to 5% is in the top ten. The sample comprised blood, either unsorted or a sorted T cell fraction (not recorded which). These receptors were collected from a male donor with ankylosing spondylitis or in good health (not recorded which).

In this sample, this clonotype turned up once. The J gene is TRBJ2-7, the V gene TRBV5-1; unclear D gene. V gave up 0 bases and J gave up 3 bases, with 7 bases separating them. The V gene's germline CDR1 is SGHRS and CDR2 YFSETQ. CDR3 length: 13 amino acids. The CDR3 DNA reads TGCGCCAGCAGCTTGGAGGCTGACTACGAGCAGTACTTC. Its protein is CASSLEADYEQYF.

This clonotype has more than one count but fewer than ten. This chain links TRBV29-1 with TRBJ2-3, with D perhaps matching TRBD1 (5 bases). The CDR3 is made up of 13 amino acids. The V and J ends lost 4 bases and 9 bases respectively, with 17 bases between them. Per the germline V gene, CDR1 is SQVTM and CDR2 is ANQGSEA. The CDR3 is CSVGSPGRATQYF. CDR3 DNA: TGCAGCGTTGGTTCTCCCGGCAGGGCAACGCAGTATTTT.

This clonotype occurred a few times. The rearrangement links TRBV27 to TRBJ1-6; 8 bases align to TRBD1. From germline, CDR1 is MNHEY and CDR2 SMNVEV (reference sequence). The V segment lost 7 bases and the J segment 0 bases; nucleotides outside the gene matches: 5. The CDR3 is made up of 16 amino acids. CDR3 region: CASKDRESSYNSPLHF. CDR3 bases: TGTGCCAGCAAGGACAGGGAGAGCTCCTATAATTCACCCCTCCACTTT.

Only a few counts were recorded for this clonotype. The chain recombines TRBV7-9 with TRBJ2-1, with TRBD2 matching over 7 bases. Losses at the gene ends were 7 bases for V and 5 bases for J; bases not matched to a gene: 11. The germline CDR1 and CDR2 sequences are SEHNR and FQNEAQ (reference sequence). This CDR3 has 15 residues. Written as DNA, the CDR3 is TGTGCCAGCACCCCTCAGCTAGCGGCCCACAATGAGCAGTTCTTC. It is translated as CASTPQLAAHNEQFF.

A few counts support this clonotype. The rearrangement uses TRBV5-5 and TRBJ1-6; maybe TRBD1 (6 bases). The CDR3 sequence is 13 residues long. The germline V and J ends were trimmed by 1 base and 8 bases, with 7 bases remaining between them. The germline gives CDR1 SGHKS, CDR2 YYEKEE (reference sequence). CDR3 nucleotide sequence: TGTGCCAGCAGCTTGTCAGGGGATTCACCCCTCCACTTT. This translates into CASSLSGDSPLHF.

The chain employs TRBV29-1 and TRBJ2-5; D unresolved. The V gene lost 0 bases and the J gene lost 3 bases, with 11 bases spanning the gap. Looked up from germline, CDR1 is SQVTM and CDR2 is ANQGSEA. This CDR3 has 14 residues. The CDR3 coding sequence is TGCAGCGTTGAAGATACACCTTTTAAAGAGACCCAGTACTTC. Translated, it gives CSVEDTPFKETQYF.

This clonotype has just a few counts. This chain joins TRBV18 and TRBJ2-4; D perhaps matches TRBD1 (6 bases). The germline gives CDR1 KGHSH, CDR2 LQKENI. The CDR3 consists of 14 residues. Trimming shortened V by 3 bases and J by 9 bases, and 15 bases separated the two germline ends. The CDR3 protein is CASSPPGVEGIQYF. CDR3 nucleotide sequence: TGTGCCAGCTCACCGCCAGGGGTGGAAGGCATTCAGTACTTC.

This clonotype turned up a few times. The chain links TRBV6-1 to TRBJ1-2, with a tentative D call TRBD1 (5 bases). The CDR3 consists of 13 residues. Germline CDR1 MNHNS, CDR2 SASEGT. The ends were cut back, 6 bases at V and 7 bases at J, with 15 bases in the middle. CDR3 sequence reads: CASSTTGGRGYTF. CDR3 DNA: TGTGCCAGCAGCACAACAGGAGGACGTGGCTACACCTTC.

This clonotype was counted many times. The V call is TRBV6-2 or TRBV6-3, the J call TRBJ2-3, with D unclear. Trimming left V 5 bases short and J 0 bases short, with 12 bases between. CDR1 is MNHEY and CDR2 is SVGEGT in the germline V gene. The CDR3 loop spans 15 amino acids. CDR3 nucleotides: TGTGCCAGCAGTGAGTACCGACTTAGCACAGATACGCAGTATTTT. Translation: CASSEYRLSTDTQYF.

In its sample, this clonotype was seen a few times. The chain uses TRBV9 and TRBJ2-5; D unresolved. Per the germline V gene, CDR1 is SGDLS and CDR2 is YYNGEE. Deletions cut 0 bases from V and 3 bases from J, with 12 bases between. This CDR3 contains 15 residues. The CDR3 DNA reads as TGTGCCAGCAGCGTAGCCCCAAGCCGGGAAGAGACCCAGTACTTC. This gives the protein CASSVAPSREETQYF.

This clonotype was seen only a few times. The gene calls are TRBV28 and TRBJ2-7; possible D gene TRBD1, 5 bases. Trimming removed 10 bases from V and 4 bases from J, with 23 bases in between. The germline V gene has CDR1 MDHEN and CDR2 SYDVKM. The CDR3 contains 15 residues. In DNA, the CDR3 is TGTGCCACCTCAGTTCGTGGGGCAGTGCGGTACGAGCAGTACTTC. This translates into CATSVRGAVRYEQYF.

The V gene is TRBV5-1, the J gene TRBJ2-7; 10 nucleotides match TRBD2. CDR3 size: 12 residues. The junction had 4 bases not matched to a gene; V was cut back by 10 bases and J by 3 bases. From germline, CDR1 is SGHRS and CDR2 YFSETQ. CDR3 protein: CAWLAGGYEQYF. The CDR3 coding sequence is TGCGCCTGGTTAGCGGGGGGCTACGAGCAGTACTTC.

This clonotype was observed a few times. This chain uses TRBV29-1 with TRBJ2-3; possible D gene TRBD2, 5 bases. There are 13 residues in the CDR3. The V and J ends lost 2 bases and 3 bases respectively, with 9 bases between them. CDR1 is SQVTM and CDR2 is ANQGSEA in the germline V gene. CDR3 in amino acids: CSVERGGTDTQYF. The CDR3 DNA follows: TGCAGCGTTGAACGGGGTGGGACAGATACGCAGTATTTT.

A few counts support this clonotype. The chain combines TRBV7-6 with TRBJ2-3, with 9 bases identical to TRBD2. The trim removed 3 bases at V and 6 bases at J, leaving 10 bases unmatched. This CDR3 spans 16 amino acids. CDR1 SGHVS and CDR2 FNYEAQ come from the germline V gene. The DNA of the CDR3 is TGTGCCAGCAGCTTGGGACTAGCAGGATACTCGGATACGCAGTATTTT. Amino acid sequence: CASSLGLAGYSDTQYF. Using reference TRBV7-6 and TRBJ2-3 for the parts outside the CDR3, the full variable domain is GAGVSQSPRYKVTKRGQDVALRCDPISGHVSLYWYRQALGQGPEFLTYFNYEAQQDKSGLPNDRFSAERPEGSISTLTIQRTEQRDSAMYRCASSLGLAGYSDTQYFGPGTRLTVL.

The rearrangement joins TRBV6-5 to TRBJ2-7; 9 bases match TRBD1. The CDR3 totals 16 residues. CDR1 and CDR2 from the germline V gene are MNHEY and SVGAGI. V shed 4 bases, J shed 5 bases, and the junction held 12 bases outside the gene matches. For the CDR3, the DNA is TGTGCCAGCAGTTTCAAACCGCCGGGACAGGGTAACGAGCAGTACTTC. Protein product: CASSFKPPGQGNEQYF.

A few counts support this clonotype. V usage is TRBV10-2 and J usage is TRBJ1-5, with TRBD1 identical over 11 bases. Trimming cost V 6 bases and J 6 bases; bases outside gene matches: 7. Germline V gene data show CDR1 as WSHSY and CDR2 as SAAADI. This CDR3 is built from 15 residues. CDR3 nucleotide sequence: TGCGCCAGCAGAGACGGGACAGGGGGAAGTCAGCCCCAGCATTTT. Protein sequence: CASRDGTGGSQPQHF.

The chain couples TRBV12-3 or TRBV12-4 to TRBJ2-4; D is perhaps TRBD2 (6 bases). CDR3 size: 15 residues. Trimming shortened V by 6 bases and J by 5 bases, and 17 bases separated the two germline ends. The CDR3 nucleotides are TGTGCCAGCAGAAAGAGGGACTTAACTCAAAACATTCAGTACTTC. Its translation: CASRKRDLTQNIQYF.

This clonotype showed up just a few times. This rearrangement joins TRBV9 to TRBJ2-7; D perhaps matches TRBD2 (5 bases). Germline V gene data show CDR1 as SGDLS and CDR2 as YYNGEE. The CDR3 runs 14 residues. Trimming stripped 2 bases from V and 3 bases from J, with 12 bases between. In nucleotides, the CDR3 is TGTGCCAGCAGCGTCGGGAACCGGAACTACGAGCAGTACTTC. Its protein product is CASSVGNRNYEQYF.

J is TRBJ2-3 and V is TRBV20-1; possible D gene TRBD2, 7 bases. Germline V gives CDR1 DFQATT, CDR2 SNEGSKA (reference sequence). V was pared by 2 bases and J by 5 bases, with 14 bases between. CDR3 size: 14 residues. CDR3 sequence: CSARLSGGRDTQYF. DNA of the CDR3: TGCAGTGCTAGACTTTCGGGGGGCCGAGATACGCAGTATTTT.

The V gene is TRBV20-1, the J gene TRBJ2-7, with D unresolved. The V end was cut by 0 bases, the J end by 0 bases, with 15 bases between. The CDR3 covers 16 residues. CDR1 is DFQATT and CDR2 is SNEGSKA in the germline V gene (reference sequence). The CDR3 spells CSARDYGLSSSYEQYF. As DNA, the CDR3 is TGCAGTGCTAGAGATTACGGCCTTTCCAGCTCCTACGAGCAGTACTTC.

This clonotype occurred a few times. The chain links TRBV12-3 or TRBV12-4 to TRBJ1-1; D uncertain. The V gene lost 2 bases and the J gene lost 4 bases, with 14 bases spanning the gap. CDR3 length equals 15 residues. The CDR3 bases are TGTGCCAGCAGTTTACCGACGTATGGGATCACTGAAGCTTTCTTT. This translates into CASSLPTYGITEAFF.

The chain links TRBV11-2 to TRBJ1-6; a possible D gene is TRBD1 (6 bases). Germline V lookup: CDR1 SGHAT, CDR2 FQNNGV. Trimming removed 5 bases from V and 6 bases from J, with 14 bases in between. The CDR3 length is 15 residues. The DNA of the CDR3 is TGTGCCAGCAGCGATGGGCAGGGGTTTAATTCACCCCTCCACTTT. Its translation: CASSDGQGFNSPLHF. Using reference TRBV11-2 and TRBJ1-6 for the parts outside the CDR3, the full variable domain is EAGVAQSPRYKIIEKRQSVAFWCNPISGHATLYWYQQILGQGPKLLIQFQNNGVVDDSQLPKDRFSAERLKGVDSTLKIQPAKLEDSAVYLCASSDGQGFNSPLHFGNGTRLTVT.

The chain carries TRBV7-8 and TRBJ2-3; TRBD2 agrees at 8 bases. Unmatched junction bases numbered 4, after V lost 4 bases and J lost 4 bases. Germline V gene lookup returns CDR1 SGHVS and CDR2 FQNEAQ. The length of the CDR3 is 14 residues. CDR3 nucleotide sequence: TGTGCCAGCAGCTCTCAGACTAGCGCAGATACGCAGTATTTT. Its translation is CASSSQTSADTQYF.

CDR3 bases: TGCAGTGCTAGAGTGGGGACAACGAACACTGAAGCTTTCTTT. Translating gives CSARVGTTNTEAFF. The gene calls are TRBV20-1 and TRBJ1-1, with D possibly matching TRBD1 (6 bases). The V gene's germline CDR1 is DFQATT and CDR2 SNEGSKA (reference sequence). Trimming left V 1 base short and J 1 base short, with 10 bases between. The CDR3 consists of 14 residues.

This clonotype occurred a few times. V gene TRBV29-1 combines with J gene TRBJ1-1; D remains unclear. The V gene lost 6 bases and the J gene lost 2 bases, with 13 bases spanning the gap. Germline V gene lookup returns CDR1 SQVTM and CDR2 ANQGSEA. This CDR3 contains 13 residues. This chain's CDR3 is CSVEEAANTEAFF. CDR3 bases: TGCAGCGTCGAGGAGGCCGCTAACACTGAAGCTTTCTTT.

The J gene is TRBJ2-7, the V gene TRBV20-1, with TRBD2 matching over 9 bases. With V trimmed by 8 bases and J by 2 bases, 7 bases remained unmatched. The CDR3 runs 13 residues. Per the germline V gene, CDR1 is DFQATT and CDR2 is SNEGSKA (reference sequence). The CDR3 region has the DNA TGCAGTCTACTAGCGGGCCTTACCTACGAGCAGTACTTC. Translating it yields CSLLAGLTYEQYF.

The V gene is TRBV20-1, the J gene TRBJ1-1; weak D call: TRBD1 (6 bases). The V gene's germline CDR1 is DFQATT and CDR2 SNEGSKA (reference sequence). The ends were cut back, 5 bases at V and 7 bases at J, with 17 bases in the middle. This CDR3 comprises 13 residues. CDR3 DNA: TGCAGTGCTGTCCGGGACACGAGGGGTGAAGCTTTCTTT. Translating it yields CSAVRDTRGEAFF.